This TCR beta chain was captured in a study of blood T cell repertoires in COVID-19. Study information: Spain, Italy and the United States supplied samples that represented acute and convalescent COVID-19. In each case, the material was cDNA or gDNA derived from T cells, B-cell-depleted T cells, or PBMCs.

As handled by the study authors: By means of reference gene primer amplification, nucleated cell counts were estimated. Sequencing used immunoSEQ multiplex PCR; TCRdb keeps in-frame clones, though not all of them. V and J calls and clone size are given by that table; D and trimming were obtained from the DNA. Seen here are roughly 350,000 clones, approximately 90% observed once, and the top ten hold under 4.5%. The sample consisted of peripheral blood. The TCR sequence derives from a woman aged 45-60 years with active or convalescent COVID-19.

The CDR3 nucleotides read TGCGCCAGCAGCCAAGGGCCCGGACAGGGTGGCGGCTACACCTTC. Translated, it gives CASSQGPGQGGGYTF. The chain couples TRBV4-3 to TRBJ1-2; 8 nucleotides match TRBD1. In germline, CDR1 is LGHNA, CDR2 YSLEER. The CDR3 is 15 residues long. J gave up 8 bases and V 1 base, and 9 bases lay outside the gene matches.